One and the same sample provided the 13 T cell receptor beta chains below, sequenced in a study of blood T cells in healthy people across ages. Together with a sample-barcoded 5' primer, a J-beta primer mix was included in a second PCR lasting about 7 to 11 cycles. TCRdb reprocessed the 5' RACE reads via MiXCR and lists one record per CDR3 protein. The data hold about 930,000 distinct CDR3 sequences, with about 29% observed a single time. Separately, the same data were catalogued under a study of T cells of mothers and their children.

The specimen was blood. The receptors shown here come from a woman aged 40 to 50 in good health.

There are many counts of this clonotype. This rearrangement joins TRBV28 to TRBJ2-7; D not resolved. Germline CDR1 reads MDHEN; CDR2 reads SYDVKM. This CDR3 contains 11 residues. Trimming took off 4 bases at V and 7 bases at J, with 8 bases between the two ends. The CDR3 DNA reads TGTGCCAGCAGTTCGTTAAGGGAGCAGTACTTC. Encoded protein: CASSSLREQYF.

This clonotype appeared a few times. The V gene is TRBV6-5, the J gene TRBJ2-5; 10 bases line up with TRBD2. The V segment lost 7 bases and the J segment 5 bases; nucleotides outside the gene matches: 10. CDR3 length: 15 residues. Germline V gene sequence: CDR1 MNHEY, CDR2 SVGAGI. The CDR3 protein is CASIKASGGSETQYF. The CDR3 DNA reads as TGTGCCAGCATTAAGGCTAGCGGGGGATCGGAGACCCAGTACTTC.

This chain links TRBV12-3 or TRBV12-4 with TRBJ2-3, with TRBD2 matching over 12 bases. The CDR3 runs to 16 residues. V shed 1 base and J 5 bases; nucleotides not matched to a gene: 4. For the CDR3, the DNA is TGTGCCAGCAGTTTAGGGACTAGCGGGGAAGGAGATACGCAGTATTTT. Residues: CASSLGTSGEGDTQYF.

The chain links TRBV7-9 to TRBJ2-7, with a weak D call TRBD1 (6 bases). CDR1 and CDR2 (germline): SEHNR, FQNEAQ (reference sequence). V was pared by 7 bases and J by 7 bases, with 14 bases between. CDR3 length: 12 residues. CDR3: CASNLGTSEQYF. The CDR3 DNA is TGTGCCAGCAACCTGGGGACATCAGAGCAGTACTTC.

Notes on this clonotype: Possible read error: a much larger clone is one base away. CDR3 bases: TGTGCCATCAGTGAGGCGTGGGACTGGAATGAGCAGTTCTTC. Protein product: CAISEAWDWNEQFF. This sequence joins TRBV10-3 and TRBJ2-1, with TRBD2 as a possible D gene (6 bases). V was shortened by 2 bases and J by 7 bases, with 12 bases between the two germline ends. From germline, CDR1 is ENHRY and CDR2 SYGVKD. CDR3 length: 14 residues.

This clonotype has just a few counts. The chain joins TRBV28 to TRBJ2-7; 8 bases are shared with TRBD2. The CDR3 runs 16 residues. The junction had 13 bases not matched to a gene; V was cut back by 8 bases and J by 1 base. Germline V gives CDR1 MDHEN, CDR2 SYDVKM. CDR3 residues: CASSYSGGSNSYEQYF. The CDR3 DNA sequence: TGTGCCAGCTCCTACTCGGGGGGGTCAAATTCCTACGAGCAGTACTTC. Full variable domain (missing parts from reference TRBV28 and TRBJ2-7): DVKVTQSSRYLVKRTGEKVFLECVQDMDHENMFWYRQDPGLGLRLIYFSYDVKMKEKGDIPEGYSVSREKKERFSLILESASTNQTSMYLCASSYSGGSNSYEQYFGPGTRLTVT.

Worth noting for this clonotype: Just one base apart from a much larger clone, this may be a read error. The chain carries TRBV20-1 and TRBJ2-3; D tentatively reads TRBD1 or TRBD2 (5 bases each). CDR1 is DFQATT and CDR2 is SNEGSKA in the germline V gene (reference sequence). The CDR3 contains 16 residues. V lost 4 bases, J lost 1 base, and 18 bases lay in between. The CDR3 loop is CSATTPGRGGTDTQYF. CDR3 coding DNA: TGCAGTGCTACTACCCCGGGACGGGGCGGCACAGATACGCAGTATTTT.

This clonotype came up many times. The chain carries TRBV12-3 or TRBV12-4 and TRBJ2-3; 7 bases align to TRBD2. This CDR3 has 14 amino acids. Trimming at V came to 3 bases and at J to 5 bases, leaving 5 bases not matched to a gene. This chain's CDR3 is CASSFVGGEDTQYF. CDR3 coding DNA: TGTGCCAGCAGTTTTGTGGGAGGGGAAGATACGCAGTATTTT.

The sample holds one count of this clonotype. One end of the junction does not line up with germline, which may come from a read error. V gene TRBV20-1 combines with J gene TRBJ2-2; TRBD2 aligns across 9 bases. Germline loops: CDR1 DFQATT, CDR2 SNEGSKA (reference sequence). This CDR3 is built from 15 residues. The CDR3 coding sequence is TGCAGTGCTAACGAGCGGGGGGCGGGTACCGGGGAGCGGTTTTTT. Protein: CSANERGAGTGERFF.

The genes are TRBV20-1 and TRBJ2-3; tentatively, D is TRBD1 or TRBD2 (5 bases each). CDR3 size: 15 residues. Germline V gene sequence: CDR1 DFQATT, CDR2 SNEGSKA (reference sequence). Trimming shortened V by 4 bases and J by 1 base, and 15 bases separated the two germline ends. The DNA of the CDR3 is TGCAGTGCTATCCCTCGGGACGGTCGCACAGATACGCAGTATTTT. Protein sequence: CSAIPRDGRTDTQYF.

This clonotype was detected only a few times. The chain is built from TRBV7-6 and TRBJ1-1, with D maybe TRBD1 (5 bases). CDR3 length: 15 amino acids. Trimming took 1 base from V and 1 from J, leaving 10 bases between them. Germline-derived CDR1 and CDR2 are SGHVS and FNYEAQ. CDR3 in amino acids: CASSLGRGENTEAFF. CDR3 DNA sequence: TGTGCCAGCAGCTTAGGGCGGGGGGAGAACACTGAAGCTTTCTTT.

This clonotype was observed a single time. V and J are TRBV15 and TRBJ1-5, with TRBD1 as a possible D gene (5 bases). Trimming shortened V by 2 bases and J by 5 bases, and 16 bases separated the two germline ends. The CDR3 sequence is 16 residues long. Germline V gene data show CDR1 as LNHNV and CDR2 as YYDKDF (reference sequence). The CDR3 loop reads CATSRSGDLSYQPQHF. CDR3 DNA sequence: TGTGCCACCAGCAGATCCGGGGACTTGAGCTATCAGCCCCAGCATTTT.

This clonotype has at least ten counts. J is TRBJ1-5 and V is TRBV2; 8 nucleotides agree with TRBD1. Germline values: CDR1 SNHLY, CDR2 FYNNEI. This CDR3 comprises 14 residues. V lost 6 bases to trimming and J lost 7 bases; unmatched junction nucleotides: 8. CDR3 loop: CASSAGTGSQPQHF. The CDR3 nucleotides read TGTGCCAGCAGCGCTGGGACAGGAAGCCAGCCCCAGCATTTT.